Below, 27 T cell receptor beta chains from the same sample are listed, as sequenced in a study of blood T cells in healthy people across ages. Sample-barcoded 5' priming and a J-beta primer mix drove a second PCR of roughly 6 to 12 cycles. Each CDR3 protein gets one entry after TCRdb re-called the 5' RACE reads with MiXCR. The top ten hold approximately 3.7% of the sample, which has about 800,000 distinct CDR3 sequences, approximately 25% seen once. The same sample was also used in a study of T cells of mothers and their children.

Sequenced sample: blood. These receptor sequences come from a boy younger than 18 in good health.

This clonotype was seen only a few times. This sequence joins TRBV5-1 and TRBJ2-4; tentatively, D is TRBD1 (6 bases). The V end was cut by 5 bases, the J end by 9 bases, with 24 bases between. This CDR3 region has 16 residues. Germline V CDR1 and CDR2: SGHRS, YFSETQ. Here the CDR3 reads CASSPTRQEIGVIQYF. CDR3 coding DNA: TGCGCCAGCAGTCCGACCCGACAGGAGATCGGGGTCATTCAGTACTTC. The whole variable domain, filled in from reference TRBV5-1 and TRBJ2-4, reads KAGVTQTPRYLIKTRGQQVTLSCSPISGHRSVSWYQQTPGQGLQFLFEYFSETQRNKGNFPGRFSGRQFSNSRSEMNVSTLELGDSALYLCASSPTRQEIGVIQYFGAGTRLSVL.

A few counts support this clonotype. The chain employs TRBV28 and TRBJ2-3, with 12 bases fitting TRBD2. The CDR3 is made up of 16 amino acids. V dropped 5 bases and J dropped 7; count of bases not matched to a gene: 10. Germline CDR1 is MDHEN and CDR2 is SYDVKM. The CDR3 coding sequence is TGTGCCAGCAGTCCCGAGGAACTAGCGGGGGGTAATACGCAGTATTTT. It specifies CASSPEELAGGNTQYF.

The V and J genes are TRBV27 and TRBJ2-5; possibly TRBD1 for D (6 bases). From germline, CDR1 is MNHEY and CDR2 SMNVEV (reference sequence). This CDR3 is 14 amino acids long. With 5 bases removed from V and 4 bases from J, the gap between germline ends came to 14 bases. The DNA of the CDR3 is TGTGCCAGCAGTCCCCGGACAGCTAGAGAGACCCAGTACTTC. It yields the protein CASSPRTARETQYF.

This chain connects TRBV7-9 to TRBJ2-3; no clear D gene. V was clipped by 1 base and J by 0 bases, with 8 bases between them. Germline V CDR1 and CDR2: SEHNR, FQNEAQ (reference sequence). The CDR3 has 15 amino acids. The DNA of the CDR3 is TGTGCCAGCAGCTTAGAAGCACGGAGCACAGATACGCAGTATTTT. Translating gives CASSLEARSTDTQYF.

Only a few counts were recorded for this clonotype. This rearrangement joins TRBV6-5 to TRBJ2-5, with 9 bases identical to TRBD1. The trim removed 6 bases at V and 5 bases at J, leaving 4 bases unmatched. This CDR3 contains 13 residues. In germline, CDR1 is MNHEY, CDR2 SVGAGI. The CDR3 DNA is TGTGCCAGCAGAACCGACAGGGGGGAGACCCAGTACTTC. Its protein product is CASRTDRGETQYF.

This clonotype was counted a few times. V and J are TRBV4-1 and TRBJ1-1, with D possibly matching TRBD1 (5 bases). V shed 0 bases and J shed 4 bases, with 9 bases lying between them. The CDR3 has 14 amino acids. Germline CDR1 and CDR2: MGHRA and YSYEKL. The CDR3 is CASSQESRATEAFF. The CDR3 nucleotides are TGCGCCAGCAGCCAAGAGAGCAGGGCCACTGAAGCTTTCTTT.

This rearrangement joins TRBV29-1 to TRBJ1-2; no clear D gene. The CDR3 contains 12 residues. V was trimmed by 7 bases and J by 3 bases, leaving 12 bases between them. Germline loops: CDR1 SQVTM, CDR2 ANQGSEA. CDR3 DNA sequence: TGCAGCGCTCAGGAGGGTTACTATGGCTACACCTTC. This gives the protein CSAQEGYYGYTF. Filled out from reference TRBV29-1 and TRBJ1-2, the complete variable domain reads SAVISQKPSRDICQRGTSLTIQCQVDSQVTMMFWYRQQPGQSLTLIATANQGSEATYESGFVIDKFPISRPNLTFSTLTVSNMSPEDSSIYLCSAQEGYYGYTFGSGTRLTVV.

This sequence joins TRBV5-4 and TRBJ1-2, with D unresolved. With 0 bases removed from V and 1 base from J, the gap between germline ends came to 10 bases. Germline CDR1 SGHNT, CDR2 YYREEE (reference sequence). This CDR3 has 15 residues. The chain's CDR3 is CASSLGSDRNYGYTF. In DNA form, the CDR3 reads TGTGCCAGCAGCTTGGGGTCCGACCGTAACTATGGCTACACCTTC.

The sample holds a few counts of this clonotype. The CDR3 protein is CASSFTWGGSNEQFF. DNA for the CDR3: TGTGCCAGCAGTTTCACGTGGGGAGGGTCCAATGAGCAGTTCTTC. This rearrangement joins TRBV6-2 or TRBV6-3 to TRBJ2-1, with 7 bases aligning to TRBD2. Germline CDR1 is MNHEY and CDR2 is SVGEGT. The CDR3 spans 15 residues. Losses at the gene ends were 4 bases for V and 6 bases for J; bases not matched to a gene: 9.

The chain has TRBV5-1 and TRBJ1-2; no clear D. The CDR3 runs 12 residues. Germline V gene data show CDR1 as SGHRS and CDR2 as YFSETQ. Trimming took off 4 bases at V and 8 bases at J, with 12 bases between the two ends. CDR3 residues: CASSDLTDGYTF. CDR3 DNA sequence: TGCGCCAGCAGCGATTTGACGGACGGCTACACCTTC.

This clonotype has just a few counts. The rearrangement uses TRBV24-1 and TRBJ2-1; tentative D call: TRBD1 (5 bases). Germline V gene lookup returns CDR1 KGHDR and CDR2 SFDVKD. With 3 bases removed from V and 2 bases from J, the gap between germline ends came to 10 bases. The CDR3 length is 15 residues. For the CDR3, the DNA is TGTGCCACCAGTGATCAGGGCAGGGCCTACAATGAGCAGTTCTTC. Translating gives CATSDQGRAYNEQFF.

This rearrangement joins TRBV20-1 to TRBJ2-5, with D unclear. The assigned J gene may be wrong: the sequence end matches TRBJ2-7 better. From germline, CDR1 is DFQATT and CDR2 SNEGSKA (reference sequence). The CDR3 has 13 residues. In DNA form, the CDR3 reads TGCAGTGCTAGAGAGACTCGTCCCTACGAGCAGTACTTC. Its protein is CSARETRPYEQYF.

This clonotype was detected a few times. J is TRBJ2-5 and V is TRBV28; D is undetermined. The germline V gene has CDR1 MDHEN and CDR2 SYDVKM. Trimming pared 4 bases from V and 0 bases from J, leaving 6 bases between. The CDR3 has 13 residues. The CDR3 protein is CASSSLNQETQYF. DNA for the CDR3: TGTGCCAGCAGTTCCCTTAACCAAGAGACCCAGTACTTC.

This clonotype was counted between two and nine times. The chain combines TRBV20-1 with TRBJ2-5; a possible D gene is TRBD1 (6 bases). TRBJ2-7 explains the end of the DNA better; the J call may be wrong. Germline CDR1 reads DFQATT; CDR2 reads SNEGSKA (reference sequence). This CDR3 comprises 14 residues. CDR3 sequence (DNA): TGCAGTGCTAGAGCCCCACAGGGCACCTACGAGCAGTACTTC. This encodes CSARAPQGTYEQYF.

The chain has TRBV7-2 and TRBJ1-1, with D maybe TRBD1 (6 bases). The V end lost 5 bases, the J end lost 6 bases, and 13 bases lay between the germline ends. CDR1 is SGHTA, CDR2 FQGNSA, per germline. This CDR3 is built from 13 residues. This CDR3 is CASSTRTEAEAFF. The CDR3 DNA follows: TGTGCCAGCAGCACCAGGACAGAGGCTGAAGCTTTCTTT. The full variable domain, with the rest looked up from reference TRBV7-2 and TRBJ1-1, is GAGVSQSPSNKVTEKGKDVELRCDPISGHTALYWYRQSLGQGLEFLIYFQGNSAPDKSGLPSDRFSAERTGGSVSTLTIQRTQQEDSAVYLCASSTRTEAEAFFGQGTRLTVV.

In nucleotides, the CDR3 is TGTGCCAGTAGTACCTATCTGGGGAGCGAGCAGTACTTC. It codes for CASSTYLGSEQYF. This chain links TRBV19 with TRBJ2-5; perhaps TRBD2 as D (5 bases). The J call may be in error: the DNA end matches TRBJ2-7 better. Per the germline V gene, CDR1 is LNHDA and CDR2 is SQIVND (reference sequence). The CDR3 runs 13 residues.

There are a few counts of this clonotype. This chain connects TRBV29-1 to TRBJ1-1, with D possibly being TRBD1 (5 bases). CDR1 SQVTM and CDR2 ANQGSEA come from the germline V gene. The CDR3 sequence is 12 residues long. With 7 bases removed from V and 3 bases from J, the gap between germline ends came to 12 bases. CDR3 in DNA: TGCAGCGCCGACAGACCTTACACTGAAGCTTTCTTT. It encodes CSADRPYTEAFF.

The rearrangement links TRBV20-1 to TRBJ1-5; D uncertain. The CDR3 consists of 16 residues. Germline values: CDR1 DFQATT, CDR2 SNEGSKA (reference sequence). The V end was cut by 3 bases, the J end by 0 bases, with 15 bases between. This CDR3 reads CSASSPWGYSNQPQHF. For the CDR3, the DNA is TGCAGTGCTAGCAGTCCTTGGGGTTATAGCAATCAGCCCCAGCATTTT.

This chain uses TRBV6-2 or TRBV6-3 with TRBJ2-2; 13 bases fit TRBD2. Germline V gives CDR1 MNHEY, CDR2 SVGEGT. The V segment lost 6 bases and the J segment 5 bases; nucleotides outside the gene matches: 9. There are 17 residues in the CDR3. The CDR3 region has the DNA TGTGCCAGCAGCCAAAGGACTAGCGGGAGTAAAACCGGGGAGCTGTTTTTT. Amino acid sequence: CASSQRTSGSKTGELFF.

The sample holds a few counts of this clonotype. The rearrangement uses TRBV29-1 and TRBJ1-1, with D maybe TRBD1 (6 bases). This CDR3 has 12 residues. CDR1 is SQVTM, CDR2 ANQGSEA, per germline. Trimming took off 3 bases at V and 7 bases at J, with 12 bases between the two ends. CDR3 sequence: CSVDGGRVEAFF. CDR3 sequence (DNA): TGCAGCGTTGACGGGGGGCGCGTTGAAGCTTTCTTT.

In this sample, this clonotype turned up a few times. The chain recombines TRBV3-1 with TRBJ2-5; 9 bases are a match to TRBD2. The assigned J gene may be wrong: the sequence end matches TRBJ2-1 better. Germline V lookup: CDR1 LGHDT, CDR2 YNNKEL (reference sequence). The length of the CDR3 is 15 residues. Here the CDR3 reads CASSRQRGAYNEQFF. The CDR3 nucleotides are TGTGCCAGCAGCCGCCAGCGGGGGGCTTACAATGAGCAGTTCTTC.

This clonotype turned up a few times. This chain uses TRBV7-2 with TRBJ2-4; the match to TRBD2 covers 7 bases. The V segment lost 0 bases and the J segment 1 base; nucleotides outside the gene matches: 6. The CDR3 covers 17 residues. Germline V CDR1 and CDR2: SGHTA, FQGNSA. The CDR3 here is CASSLARGGSAKNIQYF. CDR3 in DNA: TGTGCCAGCAGCTTAGCGCGCGGGGGTTCGGCCAAAAACATTCAGTACTTC.

This clonotype was counted between two and nine times. The germline gene is not matched at one end of the junction; a read error may be the cause. The chain links TRBV7-2 to TRBJ2-5; possible D gene TRBD2, 5 bases. The CDR3 loop spans 15 amino acids. Germline V CDR1 and CDR2: SGHTA, FQGNSA. This CDR3 is CASSSDGGREETRYF. CDR3 coding DNA: TGTGCCAGCAGCTCAGACGGCGGGCGAGAAGAGACCCGGTACTTC.

The rearrangement links TRBV5-5 to TRBJ2-3; TRBD2 matches at 8 bases. J was trimmed by 5 bases and V by 4 bases; bases with no gene match: 18. Germline loops: CDR1 SGHKS, CDR2 YYEKEE (reference sequence). The CDR3 is 18 amino acids. CDR3 in amino acids: CASSPTSANSHILDTQYF. The CDR3 nucleotides read TGTGCCAGCAGCCCGACTAGCGCTAACAGTCACATCTTAGATACGCAGTATTTT.

This clonotype was seen a few times. The chain has TRBV18 and TRBJ2-4, with D perhaps being TRBD1 or TRBD2 (5 bases each). The CDR3 runs to 13 residues. Per the germline V gene, CDR1 is KGHSH and CDR2 is LQKENI. The germline V and J ends were trimmed by 4 bases and 5 bases, with 9 bases remaining between them. The CDR3 bases are TGTGCCAGCTCACAGGGACGGCAAAACATTCAGTACTTC. Translating gives CASSQGRQNIQYF.

This clonotype was picked up a small number of times. This chain joins TRBV7-3 and TRBJ2-1; perhaps D is TRBD1 or TRBD2 (6 bases each). Germline V lookup: CDR1 SGHTA, CDR2 FQGTGA. Trimming stripped 6 bases from V and 5 bases from J, with 11 bases between. The CDR3 loop spans 13 amino acids. This CDR3 reads CASRGGTNNEQFF. CDR3 bases: TGTGCCAGCAGGGGGGGCACAAACAATGAGCAGTTCTTC.

This clonotype was detected a few times. V and J are TRBV4-1 and TRBJ2-5, with 7 bases that match TRBD1. The J call could be wrong; TRBJ2-7 is a better fit for the DNA end. This CDR3 contains 15 residues. Germline loops: CDR1 MGHRA, CDR2 YSYEKL. DNA of the CDR3: TGCGCCAGCAGCCAAGATTTGGGGACAGAATACGAGCAGTACTTC. Protein: CASSQDLGTEYEQYF.